Each of the 4 T cell receptor beta chains below was sequenced from the same sample in a study of blood T cell repertoires in COVID-19. Assay: immunoSEQ multiplex PCR; the TCRdb copy retains only in-frame clones and omits some. The data contain under 95,000 clones, 80% to 95% of them seen just once; the ten biggest clones take up just over 2.5%. Sequences were obtained from peripheral blood. These receptors originate from a man aged 50 to 60 with COVID-19, enrolled during active disease.

V is TRBV20-1 and J is TRBJ2-7; no firm D call. CDR1 and CDR2 from the germline V gene are DFQATT and SNEGSKA (reference sequence). Trimming took 6 bases from V and 2 from J, leaving 5 bases between them. CDR3 length equals 10 residues. CDR3 coding DNA: TGCAGTGCCACACCCTACGAGCAGTACTTC. This translates into CSATPYEQYF.

V gene TRBV6-5 combines with J gene TRBJ2-7; 7 nucleotides line up with TRBD1. V shed 5 bases, J shed 6 bases, and the junction held 10 bases outside the gene matches. Germline-derived CDR1 and CDR2 are MNHEY and SVGAGI. The CDR3 is 14 residues long. The CDR3 region has the DNA TGTGCCAGCAGTCGCGACAGGGATTTTAGCGAGCAGTACTTC. Its protein product is CASSRDRDFSEQYF.

J is TRBJ1-5 and V is TRBV28; 12 bases match TRBD1. CDR3 size: 18 residues. V lost 6 bases to trimming and J lost 2 bases; unmatched junction nucleotides: 11. Germline V CDR1 and CDR2: MDHEN, SYDVKM. DNA for the CDR3: TGTGCCAGCAGCTTGCGGGACAGGGGGCCGAGCGGCAATCAGCCCCAGCATTTT. As protein: CASSLRDRGPSGNQPQHF. The full variable domain, rest sourced from reference TRBV28 and TRBJ1-5, is DVKVTQSSRYLVKRTGEKVFLECVQDMDHENMFWYRQDPGLGLRLIYFSYDVKMKEKGDIPEGYSVSREKKERFSLILESASTNQTSMYLCASSLRDRGPSGNQPQHFGDGTRLSIL.

This sequence joins TRBV24-1 and TRBJ2-3, with TRBD1 as a possible D gene (7 bases). CDR3 size: 19 residues. Germline values: CDR1 KGHDR, CDR2 SFDVKD. The ends were cut back, 2 bases at V and 4 bases at J, with 24 bases in the middle. CDR3 in amino acids: CATSDYRGYASVDSDTQYF. The DNA for the CDR3 is TGTGCCACCAGTGATTACAGGGGTTACGCTAGCGTGGACTCAGATACGCAGTATTTT.